This TCR delta chain was profiled in a study of Vδ1+ human thymocytes (dated by TCRdb to the late 2010s). Regarding the research as a whole: As a data resource, the study described the mRNA-level TRG and TRD CDR3 repertoires of highly purified Vdelta1+ thymocytes obtained from young children. Validation of the multiplex-based CDR3 amplicon strategy against 5'RACE-based CDR3 amplicon generation methods had been performed previously.

The V end loses 2 bases and the J end loses 10 bases, and a stretch of 35 bases separates them. From a lookup of the germline V gene, CDR1 and CDR2 are TSWWSYY and QGS. The CDR3, cysteine through phenylalanine, is 20 amino acids long. The only DNA kept is the CDR3, 60 bases in frame from the first base. Thymic samples were depleted of alphabeta T cells, then CD3+ TCRVdelta1+ TCRVdelta2- thymocytes were FACS-sorted. A purity of roughly 97% to 99.6% was achieved for sorted Vdelta1+ thymocytes. The thymic specimens were obtained from several paediatric patients who were undergoing corrective cardiac surgery and ranged in age from roughly 5 days to 15 months. After the thymic tissue was dispersed, mononuclear cells were isolated using a Histopaque-1077 density gradient. The staining antibodies were anti-TCRVdelta1 clone TS8.2, anti-TCRVdelta2 clone B6, anti-CD3 clone HIT3a and anti-TCRalphabeta clone IP26.

This clone occurred a few times. No cognate antigen has been identified for it. No quality values exist for individual bases; no much larger clone is one base distant. The research as a whole found: Unlike the oligoclonal repertoires in peripheral blood, the thymic TRG and TRD repertoires appeared highly polyclonal, with Gaussian CDR3 length distributions. Numerous TRG clonotypes were shared among donors (up to roughly 7x10^3), while TRD repertoires were essentially private (a maximum of about 100 shared). Because no clustering by age or sex was seen, donors were not stratified by age or sex in the analyses. Because unexpected Vdelta2 sequences could lead to misinterpretation of bulk repertoire data, the authors recommended using highly purified populations and validating at the single-cell level. Roughly a fifth of thymic TRD sequences were found to be Vdelta2 (and few were Vdelta3) despite high sort purity, in contrast to peripheral blood Vdelta1+ controls.

RNA was extracted with the RNeasy mini kit and reverse transcribed using Superscript III. Multiplex PCR was used to generate CDR3 amplicons, with pooled V-gene forward primers and a constant-region reverse primer carrying Illumina adaptor overhangs. Amplicons were gel-purified, then indexed with Nextera index primers over around 8 extra PCR cycles and purified with AMPure XP beads. Libraries were sequenced on an Illumina MiSeq with paired-end 250 bp reads, dual indexing and 20% PhiX spike-in. The study's processing was this. Read quality was checked with FastQC, and TRG read pairs were merged using ea-utils fastq-join. IMGT/HighV-QUEST was used to annotate sequences, retaining only productive sequences with an unambiguous V-gene assignment, and each clonotype was defined by an identical CDR3 sequence. For downstream analysis, the tools were VDJtools 1.1.1, tcR 2.2.3, Treemap and vegan Shannon diversity in R 3.4.4. TCRdb reprocessed the public reads with the caller CATT; rows with the same DNA were merged afterwards. TCRdb's processing, not the study's, gives the V and J calls here. In all, the sample holds some 54,000 delta-chain clones, and roughly 15% of those were seen once. The ten largest clones represent under 0.55% of the sample.

The clonotype originates from a boy in the first two years of life who had congenital heart surgery. Recombination linked TRDV1 to TRDJ1; the D gene is perhaps TRDD3, on 9 matching bases. Source material: Vdelta1+ gamma-delta thymocytes from the thymus. This specimen's cell subset or site label, per the study, means: FACS-sorted CD3+ TCRalphabeta- TCRVdelta1+ TCRVdelta2- thymocytes. The CDR3 is CALGEAGGFLRVAWGIGLIF. The nucleotide sequence reads TGTGCTCTTGGGGAAGCAGGGGGCTTCCTACGTGTCGCCTGGGGGATTGGACTCATCTTT.